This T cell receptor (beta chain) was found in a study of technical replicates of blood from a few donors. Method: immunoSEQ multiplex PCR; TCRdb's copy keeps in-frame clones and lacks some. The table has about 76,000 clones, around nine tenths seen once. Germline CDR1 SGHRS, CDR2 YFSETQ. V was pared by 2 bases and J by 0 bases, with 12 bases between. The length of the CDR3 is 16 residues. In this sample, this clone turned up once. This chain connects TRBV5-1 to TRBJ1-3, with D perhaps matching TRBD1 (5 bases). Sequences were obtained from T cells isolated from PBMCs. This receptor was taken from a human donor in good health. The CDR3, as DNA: TGCGCCAGCAGCTTCGGGGGTGGGTACTCTGGAAACACCATATATTTT. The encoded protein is CASSFGGGYSGNTIYF. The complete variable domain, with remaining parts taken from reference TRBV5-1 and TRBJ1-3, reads KAGVTQTPRYLIKTRGQQVTLSCSPISGHRSVSWYQQTPGQGLQFLFEYFSETQRNKGNFPGRFSGRQFSNSRSEMNVSTLELGDSALYLCASSFGGGYSGNTIYFGEGSWLTVV.